The rows below give T cell receptor beta chains drawn from one sample of a study of beta chain features in type 1 diabetes. Sequencing was performed with immunoSEQ multiplex PCR; in TCRdb, only in-frame clones are kept and a portion is missing. The data show about 28,000 clones, roughly two thirds seen once. The source material was Tregs from blood. The receptors derive from a woman in her twenties or thirties with type 1 diabetes. Both conserved end residues are part of each CDR3. Fields, in order: J gene, V gene, D gene, CDR3 protein. The D gene is left open where the match is weak.

TRBJ2-7,TRBV11-2,NA,CASSSTRYEQYF
TRBJ2-1,TRBV12-5,TRBD2,CASGSGTSGRVNEQFF
TRBJ2-2,TRBV10-2,NA,CASSVLAPGSCFF
TRBJ2-3,TRBV11-2,NA,CASSFLRDTQYF
TRBJ2-7,TRBV4-2,NA,CASSQVWQGVSYEQYF
TRBJ1-1,TRBV7-9,NA,CASSLQGRWTEAFF
TRBJ2-3,TRBV7-9,TRBD1,CASSGTGTGSDTQYF
TRBJ1-4,TRBV5-4,TRBD1,CASSRGTGTTNEKLFF
TRBJ2-6,TRBV18,NA,CASSPRGSGANVLTF
TRBJ2-7,TRBV6-5,NA,CASSYIVNSYEQYF
TRBJ1-1,TRBV18,NA,CASSLSLGALTEAFF
TRBJ1-1,TRBV6-6,NA,CASSYSSHEAFF
TRBJ2-5,TRBV5-4,TRBD2,CASSLKLAGPWETQYF
TRBJ1-1,TRBV2,NA,CASSQDTEAFF
TRBJ2-3,TRBV18,TRBD2,CASSPPSGATDTQYF
TRBJ1-2,TRBV5-1,TRBD1,CASTAGTGDGYTF
TRBJ1-2,TRBV7-2,TRBD1,CAILGAGGSPGGYTF
TRBJ2-3,TRBV9,TRBD2,CASTGRGDTDTQYF
TRBJ2-7,TRBV19,TRBD1,CASARDRSPEQYF
TRBJ1-2,TRBV10-3,NA,CAISESHREYGYTF
TRBJ2-1,TRBV30,TRBD1,CAWTTGTSSYNEQFF
TRBJ2-6,TRBV18,TRBD1,CASSPLGQSGANVLTF
TRBJ2-5,TRBV5-1,TRBD2,CASGAGLQETQYF
TRBJ2-3,TRBV4-1,NA,CASSPWTDLSTDTQYF
TRBJ2-1,TRBV11-1,TRBD2,CASSLELREGNEQFF
TRBJ1-6,TRBV27,TRBD1,CASSLWTGGFNSPLHF
TRBJ2-7,TRBV4-1,NA,CASSQPLGDPSYEQYF
TRBJ2-1,TRBV7-6,NA,CASSPSASTRIYNEQFF
TRBJ1-1,TRBV4-1,NA,CASSQDRDGTEAFF
TRBJ1-2,TRBV7-9,NA,CASSLGTVFNYGYTF
TRBJ2-5,TRBV6-1,NA,CASSADRQETQYF